These 20 T cell receptor beta chains were all obtained from the same sample, sequenced in a study of beta chain features in type 1 diabetes. The sequenced template was cDNA made from the entire isolated RNA. Assay: immunoSEQ multiplex PCR; the TCRdb copy retains only in-frame clones and omits some. The table lists about 260,000 clones, around 65% of them singletons. Sequenced material: naive CD4+ T cells from blood. All receptors come from a man aged 30 to 45 in good health.

The chain joins TRBV11-2 to TRBJ2-7; 9 bases are a match to TRBD1. V gave up 4 bases and J gave up 5 bases; unmatched junction bases: 6. The length of the CDR3 is 14 residues. Germline V gene data show CDR1 as SGHAT and CDR2 as FQNNGV. Here the CDR3 DNA reads TGTGCCAGCAGCTACGGGGGACAGGGCCACGAGCAGTACTTC. Its translation: CASSYGGQGHEQYF. Looking up the rest from reference TRBV11-2 and TRBJ2-7 gives the full variable domain: EAGVAQSPRYKIIEKRQSVAFWCNPISGHATLYWYQQILGQGPKLLIQFQNNGVVDDSQLPKDRFSAERLKGVDSTLKIQPAKLEDSAVYLCASSYGGQGHEQYFGPGTRLTVT.

The CDR3, as DNA: TGCAGCGCCCAGCCGGCAGGCCAAGAGACCCAGTACTTC. Protein sequence: CSAQPAGQETQYF. The chain couples TRBV29-1 to TRBJ2-5; D gene uncertain. The CDR3 has 13 residues. Germline V gene sequence: CDR1 SQVTM, CDR2 ANQGSEA. V lost 7 bases and J lost 1, with 13 bases in between. The full variable domain, its missing parts supplied by reference TRBV29-1 and TRBJ2-5, is SAVISQKPSRDICQRGTSLTIQCQVDSQVTMMFWYRQQPGQSLTLIATANQGSEATYESGFVIDKFPISRPNLTFSTLTVSNMSPEDSSIYLCSAQPAGQETQYFGPGTRLLVL.

The chain carries TRBV30 and TRBJ1-2; weak D call: TRBD1 (6 bases). V lost 4 bases and J 7 bases, leaving 13 bases between the germline ends. Germline V gives CDR1 GTSNPN, CDR2 SVGIG (reference sequence). The CDR3 spans 12 residues. The CDR3: CAWTGIRGGYTF. For the CDR3, the DNA is TGTGCCTGGACCGGAATCAGGGGTGGCTACACCTTC.

The chain carries TRBV9 and TRBJ2-5; D unclear. V lost 1 base and J 5 bases, leaving 12 bases between the germline ends. The CDR3 contains 14 residues. Germline CDR1 reads SGDLS; CDR2 reads YYNGEE. The CDR3: CASSVFPGSETQYF. For the CDR3, the DNA is TGTGCCAGCAGCGTATTCCCAGGTTCGGAGACCCAGTACTTC.

In its sample, this clone was seen once. The rearrangement joins TRBV30 to TRBJ1-1; the match to TRBD1 covers 7 bases. The CDR3 is made up of 14 amino acids. Per germline, CDR1 GTSNPN and CDR2 SVGIG (reference sequence). The ends lost 8 bases at V and 1 base at J; junction bases unmatched: 10. The DNA of the CDR3 is TGTGCCATGGGAAGGGGACAGCCGAACACTGAAGCTTTCTTT. It translates to CAMGRGQPNTEAFF.

The chain combines TRBV7-9 with TRBJ2-5; tentatively, D is TRBD2 (5 bases). V lost 1 base to trimming and J lost 3 bases, with 15 bases between them. Germline V gene data show CDR1 as SEHNR and CDR2 as FQNEAQ (reference sequence). The CDR3 runs 16 residues. CDR3 amino acids: CASSLGPGRREETQYF. The CDR3 nucleotides read TGTGCCAGCAGCTTAGGCCCAGGTCGGCGGGAAGAGACCCAGTACTTC.

The chain carries TRBV9 and TRBJ2-2, with unresolved D. V shed 1 base and J shed 5 bases, with 6 bases lying between them. The CDR3 has 13 amino acids. Germline V lookup: CDR1 SGDLS, CDR2 YYNGEE. DNA for the CDR3: TGTGCCAGCAGCGTATCGAGAACCGGGGAGCTGTTTTTT. Amino acids: CASSVSRTGELFF.

This clone was counted between two and nine times. The chain links TRBV29-1 to TRBJ2-5, with 11 positions matching TRBD1. CDR1 and CDR2 (germline): SQVTM, ANQGSEA. Unmatched junction bases numbered 8, after V lost 7 bases and J lost 4 bases. This CDR3 spans 14 amino acids. CDR3 region: CSGRPGQGVETQYF. CDR3 DNA sequence: TGCAGCGGACGACCGGGACAGGGGGTAGAGACCCAGTACTTC.

This clone was detected once. The rearrangement uses TRBV6-5 and TRBJ2-1, with 9 bases that match TRBD2. The CDR3 contains 15 residues. The V segment lost 6 bases and the J segment 2 bases; nucleotides outside the gene matches: 5. Germline lookup yields CDR1 MNHEY and CDR2 SVGAGI. CDR3 region: CASSKVAGAYNEQFF. The CDR3 DNA reads as TGTGCCAGCAGCAAAGTAGCGGGAGCCTACAATGAGCAGTTCTTC.

About this clone: Other DNA sequences in the same sample also yield this CDR3. The chain joins TRBV7-2 to TRBJ2-1, with TRBD1 identical over 7 bases. CDR1 and CDR2 (germline): SGHTA, FQGNSA. The CDR3 has 15 residues. J was trimmed by 4 bases and V by 1 base; bases with no gene match: 4. The CDR3 DNA reads as TGTGCCAGCAGCTTAGACAGGGGAGATTACAATGAGCAGTTCTTC. Translating gives CASSLDRGDYNEQFF.

The chain is built from TRBV6-5 and TRBJ2-4; the D gene is possibly TRBD2 (6 bases). Trimming removed 6 bases at V and 1 base at J, with 10 bases between. CDR1 is MNHEY and CDR2 is SVGAGI in the germline V gene. This CDR3 has 14 residues. This chain's CDR3 is CASRSGVAKNIQYF. The DNA of the CDR3 is TGTGCCAGCAGATCGGGAGTTGCCAAAAACATTCAGTACTTC.

CDR3 nucleotides: TGCAGCGTTGTCAGGGCCAACGTTGGCTACACCTTC. Protein sequence: CSVVRANVGYTF. This chain uses TRBV29-1 with TRBJ1-2, with TRBD1 as a possible D gene (5 bases). The length of the CDR3 is 12 residues. Germline lookup yields CDR1 SQVTM and CDR2 ANQGSEA. With 4 bases removed from V and 7 bases from J, the gap between germline ends came to 13 bases.

J is TRBJ2-1 and V is TRBV30; TRBD2 is a possible D gene (6 bases). Germline V lookup: CDR1 GTSNPN, CDR2 SVGIG (reference sequence). The CDR3 contains 15 residues. V lost 5 bases, J lost 2 bases, and 16 bases lay in between. CDR3 DNA: TGTGCCTGGGAACCCACTAGCCCTACCTACAATGAGCAGTTCTTC. Translated: CAWEPTSPTYNEQFF.

This sequence joins TRBV4-3 and TRBJ2-5, with 8 bases matching TRBD1. The length of the CDR3 is 17 residues. The J segment lost 4 bases and the V segment lost 0 bases, leaving 10 bases of the junction unmatched. Germline CDR1 and CDR2: LGHNA and YSLEER. The CDR3 coding sequence is TGCGCCAGCAGCCAAGATCTACTGGACAGGGACCGAGAGACCCAGTACTTC. Translating gives CASSQDLLDRDRETQYF.

This clone was seen only a few times. The gene calls are TRBV4-3 and TRBJ2-7; TRBD2 is a possible D gene (6 bases). Trimming pared 1 base from V and 4 bases from J, leaving 11 bases between. CDR3 size: 14 residues. Germline lookup yields CDR1 LGHNA and CDR2 YSLEER. DNA of the CDR3: TGCGCCAGCAGCCAAGCCCTAGCGCCTTACGAGCAGTACTTC. It encodes CASSQALAPYEQYF.

The chain uses TRBV6-5 and TRBJ2-7; unclear D gene. Trimming shortened V by 2 bases and J by 6 bases, and 5 bases separated the two germline ends. The length of the CDR3 is 11 residues. Germline V gene data show CDR1 as MNHEY and CDR2 as SVGAGI. CDR3 DNA sequence: TGTGCCAGCAGTTACAACGGCGAGCAGTACTTC. Its translation is CASSYNGEQYF.

In its sample, this clone was seen a few times. The CDR3 sequence: CASSAGQGTYEQYF. For the CDR3, the DNA is TGTGCCAGCAGTGCCGGACAGGGGACCTACGAGCAGTACTTC. This chain joins TRBV25-1 and TRBJ2-7; 9 bases map to TRBD1. This CDR3 has 14 residues. From germline, CDR1 is MGHDK and CDR2 SYGVNS. V dropped 4 bases and J dropped 2; count of bases not matched to a gene: 3.

The chain is built from TRBV30 and TRBJ2-7; D is ambiguous. Between the trimmed V and J ends, which lost 1 base and 3 bases, there was a span of 16 bases. Per the germline V gene, CDR1 is GTSNPN and CDR2 is SVGIG (reference sequence). CDR3 length: 15 amino acids. The CDR3 nucleotides read TGTGCCTGGAGTGCATCGAATCTCCAATACTACGAGCAGTACTTC. Its translation is CAWSASNLQYYEQYF.

The CDR3 DNA follows: TGTGCCAGCAGCCTCCCCCAGGCGAGTTCACCCCTCCACTTT. Translated: CASSLPQASSPLHF. The genes are TRBV6-6 and TRBJ1-6; D not certain. The CDR3 extends over 14 amino acids. The ends were cut back, 6 bases at V and 9 bases at J, with 15 bases in the middle. From germline, CDR1 is MNHNY and CDR2 SVGAGI (reference sequence).

V and J are TRBV25-1 and TRBJ1-1; no definite D call. V dropped 4 bases and J dropped 1 base, with 13 bases sitting between them. From germline, CDR1 is MGHDK and CDR2 SYGVNS. This CDR3 spans 15 amino acids. CDR3 loop: CASSGRVTSNTEAFF. CDR3 nucleotide sequence: TGTGCCAGCAGTGGACGGGTAACGTCGAACACTGAAGCTTTCTTT.